The TCR beta chain under discussion was sequenced for a study of blood T cell repertoires in COVID-19. The V and J ends lost 6 bases and 5 bases, in that order; junction bases with no gene match: 2. This CDR3 is 13 amino acids long. TCRdb's copy holds only in-frame clones and misses some; the assay was immunoSEQ multiplex PCR. Of approximately 350,000 clones in the sample, around 91% are singletons; the top ten hold less than 3.5%. Sequencing was done on a sample of peripheral blood. This TCR came from a woman younger than 35 who had recovered from COVID-19. The chain carries TRBV12-3 or TRBV12-4 and TRBJ1-3; 9 bases are shared with TRBD1. CDR3 coding DNA: TGTGCCAGCAGGGGACAGGGCAGAAACACCATATATTTT. It yields the protein CASRGQGRNTIYF.